This TCR beta chain was sequenced for a study of radiation and T cells in renal cell carcinoma. Study-level background: Nephrectomy followed 15 Gy stereotactic body radiation by 4 weeks.

Generated by immunoSEQ multiplex PCR, the TCRdb table keeps only in-frame clones and is missing some. The sample lists 130,000 or so clones; approximately 87% were seen once. General study results and limits: No pretreatment tumor biopsies were available for baseline clonotypes. Top tumor clonotypes rose in blood 2 weeks post-radiation, then contracted.

As to time point: baseline pretreatment blood. Stated treatment: 15 Gy SBRT to primary tumor, nephrectomy 4 weeks later. Radiation-treated patients gave blood at baseline, week 2 and week 4. CDR1 MNHEY and CDR2 SMNVEV come from the germline V gene (reference sequence). Trimming removed 2 bases from V and 3 bases from J; junction bases left unmatched: 6. CDR3 size: 15 residues. Note on this clone: The antigen is unknown.

Sample: blood, taken from a patient whose treatment included radiotherapy and nephrectomy. The clonotype comes from a woman aged 45-60 years with renal cell carcinoma. The chain links TRBV27 to TRBJ1-2; 7 bases agree with TRBD1. The DNA of the CDR3 is TGTGCCAGCAGTTTAACCCGGGACAGCTACTATGGCTACACCTTC. Amino acids: CASSLTRDSYYGYTF.